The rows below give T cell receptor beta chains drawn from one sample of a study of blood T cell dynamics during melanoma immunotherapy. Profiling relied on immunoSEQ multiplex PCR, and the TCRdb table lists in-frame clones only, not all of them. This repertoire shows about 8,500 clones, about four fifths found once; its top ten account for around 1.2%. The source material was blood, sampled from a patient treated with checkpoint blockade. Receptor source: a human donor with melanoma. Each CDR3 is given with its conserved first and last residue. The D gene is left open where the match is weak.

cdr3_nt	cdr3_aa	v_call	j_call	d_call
TGTGCCAGCAACACGCAGGGTAGCTCCTACGAGCAGTACTTC	CASNTQGSSYEQYF	TRBV28	TRBJ2-7	-
TGTGCCAGCAGCCCACGTACGGGTCAGCCCCAGCATTTT	CASSPRTGQPQHF	TRBV7-2	TRBJ1-5	-
TGTGCCAGCAGCCTTACAGGGGGCAACACAGATACGCAGTATTTT	CASSLTGGNTDTQYF	TRBV11-1	TRBJ2-3	TRBD1
TGTGCCAGCAGTTTTATCGCGGCTAACTATGGCTACACCTTC	CASSFIAANYGYTF	TRBV28	TRBJ1-2	-
TGTGCCAGCAGCCAGGACAGGGGCGTTGGCTACACCTTC	CASSQDRGVGYTF	TRBV7-3	TRBJ1-2	TRBD1
TGCGCCAGCAACCAGCTCGGTGAAGACATTCAGTACTTC	CASNQLGEDIQYF	TRBV10-2	TRBJ2-4	-
TGTGCCAGCAGCTTAGCAGGTGGGACAGATACGCAGTATTTT	CASSLAGGTDTQYF	TRBV7-6	TRBJ2-3	-
TGTGCCAGCAGCTCCACGGCTAGCGGATCCTACGAGCAGTACTTC	CASSSTASGSYEQYF	TRBV13	TRBJ2-7	TRBD2
TGTGCCAGCCACCTTACAGGGTCGCCTAATGAAAAACTGTTTTTT	CASHLTGSPNEKLFF	TRBV28	TRBJ1-4	-
TGTGCCAGCAGCTTAAAGGCCCGGGATACGCAGTATTTT	CASSLKARDTQYF	TRBV11-3	TRBJ2-3	-
TGTGCCACCAGCAGAGATGGTTTAGCGGGAGTTGGAGAGACCCAGTACTTC	CATSRDGLAGVGETQYF	TRBV15	TRBJ2-5	TRBD2
TGTGCCAGCAGCCTAAGACATGGCTACACCTTC	CASSLRHGYTF	TRBV28	TRBJ1-2	-
TGTGCCAGCTCACTCCTCCCTGGGACTAGCGGGGCGGTTGAGCAGTTCTTC	CASSLLPGTSGAVEQFF	TRBV18	TRBJ2-1	TRBD2
TGCGCCAGCAGCTTGGGGGACAGCCTCTACGAGCAGTACTTC	CASSLGDSLYEQYF	TRBV5-1	TRBJ2-7	TRBD1
TGCGCCAGCAGCCGACTGGCAGGGAAGAACACCGGGGAGCTGTTTTTT	CASSRLAGKNTGELFF	TRBV5-1	TRBJ2-2	-
TGCAGCGTTGAACTTTTACTAGCGGGGGTAGATACGCAGTATTTT	CSVELLLAGVDTQYF	TRBV29-1	TRBJ2-3	TRBD2
TGTGCCTGGAGTGTGGGGACTAGCGGGCAAGAGACCCAGTACTTC	CAWSVGTSGQETQYF	TRBV30	TRBJ2-5	TRBD2
TGTGCCAGCAGGCCCCAGGGGGTTGTTAATTCACCCCTCCACTTT	CASRPQGVVNSPLHF	TRBV27	TRBJ1-6	TRBD1
TGCGCCAGCAGCTTGGACAGCAACCAAGAGACCCAGTACTTC	CASSLDSNQETQYF	TRBV5-1	TRBJ2-5	-
TGTGCCAGCAGCCCCGACAGGGATCAGCCCCAGCATTTT	CASSPDRDQPQHF	TRBV5-6	TRBJ1-5	TRBD1
TGTGCCAGCAGCAGAGACAGGTCCTACGAGCAGTACTTC	CASSRDRSYEQYF	TRBV11-2	TRBJ2-7	-
TGTGCCAGTAGTCCCTCGGACAGGAACACTGAAGCTTTCTTT	CASSPSDRNTEAFF	TRBV19	TRBJ1-1	-